These 12 T cell receptor beta chains were sequenced from one sample in a study of neurological immune-mediated disorders. TCRdb re-analysed the 5' RACE reads in MiXCR, keeping a single row per CDR3 protein. The sample shows around 70,000 distinct CDR3 sequences, 4.8% of them seen only once. Material: PBMCs. The receptors stem from a woman aged 70-85 years with multiple sclerosis.

By share, this clonotype ranks as medium-sized. The genes are TRBV11-1 and TRBJ2-1; perhaps TRBD2 as D (5 bases). The CDR3 contains 15 residues. CDR1 is SGHAT and CDR2 is FQDESV in the germline V gene (reference sequence). Trimming took 3 bases from V and 7 from J, leaving 16 bases between them. Here the CDR3 reads CASSLGEGGRNEQFF. Here the CDR3 DNA reads TGTGCCAGCAGCTTGGGAGAGGGCGGTAGGAATGAGCAGTTCTTC.

In this sample, this clonotype turned up many times. V gene TRBV7-9 combines with J gene TRBJ1-2, with a weak D call TRBD1 (6 bases). CDR1 and CDR2 from the germline V gene are SEHNR and FQNEAQ (reference sequence). This CDR3 contains 13 residues. V was shortened by 5 bases and J by 2 bases, with 9 bases between the two germline ends. The CDR3 protein is CASSETGNYGYTF. CDR3 DNA: TGTGCCAGCAGCGAGACAGGAAACTATGGCTACACCTTC.

Ten or more counts support this clonotype. This chain links TRBV28 with TRBJ1-5; perhaps TRBD1 as D (5 bases). Between the trimmed V and J ends, which lost 5 bases and 2 bases, there was a span of 16 bases. Germline assignment: CDR1 MDHEN and CDR2 SYDVKM. The CDR3 sequence is 16 residues long. CDR3 sequence reads: CASSRTGGGGNQPQHF. For the CDR3, the DNA is TGTGCCAGCAGTCGGACCGGGGGGGGTGGCAATCAGCCCCAGCATTTT.

This clonotype has ten or more counts. This chain uses TRBV10-3 with TRBJ2-3; D unclear. Germline V gene sequence: CDR1 ENHRY, CDR2 SYGVKD. The ends were cut back, 10 bases at V and 4 bases at J, with 12 bases in the middle. The CDR3 loop spans 12 amino acids. The CDR3 sequence is CASKAGPDTQYF. DNA of the CDR3: TGTGCCAGCAAAGCCGGCCCAGATACGCAGTATTTT.

The table lists this clonotype with many counts. The chain has TRBV15 and TRBJ2-7, with 7 positions matching TRBD2. Germline CDR1 LNHNV, CDR2 YYDKDF (reference sequence). The CDR3 spans 18 residues. Unmatched junction bases numbered 16, after V lost 0 bases and J lost 5 bases. For the CDR3, the DNA is TGTGCCACCAGCAGAGATCGTGTCGGAGGCGGGAGAATGAACGAGCAGTACTTC. It is translated as CATSRDRVGGGRMNEQYF.

Ten or more counts support this clonotype. The V gene is TRBV5-1, the J gene TRBJ2-7; D remains ambiguous. Germline V CDR1 and CDR2: SGHRS, YFSETQ. The CDR3 runs 14 residues. The germline V and J ends were trimmed by 4 bases and 4 bases, with 15 bases remaining between them. In nucleotides, the CDR3 is TGCGCCAGCAGCCGAGCCCCGGACCTTTACGAGCAGTACTTC. Protein product: CASSRAPDLYEQYF.

This clonotype was found many times. The chain uses TRBV6-6 and TRBJ1-1; D remains unclear. CDR1 is MNHNY, CDR2 SVGAGI, per germline (reference sequence). The length of the CDR3 is 14 residues. The germline V and J ends were trimmed by 2 bases and 2 bases, with 9 bases remaining between them. The CDR3 loop reads CASSYGRSNTEAFF. The CDR3 nucleotides are TGTGCCAGCAGTTACGGGCGGAGTAACACTGAAGCTTTCTTT.

This sequence joins TRBV7-2 and TRBJ2-1, with 11 bases fitting TRBD2. V was clipped by 5 bases and J by 7 bases; unmatched bases: 10. The CDR3 runs to 16 residues. Germline V gives CDR1 SGHTA, CDR2 FQGNSA. CDR3 in amino acids: CASSGSGGGSGNEQFF. The CDR3 DNA reads TGTGCCAGCAGCGGTAGCGGGGGGGGCTCGGGGAATGAGCAGTTCTTC. Based on the CDR3 plus reference TRBV7-2 and TRBJ2-1, the full variable domain is GAGVSQSPSNKVTEKGKDVELRCDPISGHTALYWYRQSLGQGLEFLIYFQGNSAPDKSGLPSDRFSAERTGGSVSTLTIQRTQQEDSAVYLCASSGSGGGSGNEQFFGPGTRLTVL.

V is TRBV5-1 and J is TRBJ1-1; TRBD1 matches 12 bases. V trimming: 8 bases; J trimming: 4 bases; junction bases outside the gene matches: 12. Germline V gives CDR1 SGHRS, CDR2 YFSETQ. This CDR3 contains 16 residues. The DNA for the CDR3 is TGCGCCAGTTGTTCCGGGACAGGGGGCTCTGGCACTGAAGCTTTCTTT. Amino acids: CASCSGTGGSGTEAFF.

Many counts were recorded for this clonotype. The chain couples TRBV6-5 to TRBJ2-2; D remains ambiguous. Trimming shortened V by 8 bases and J by 6 bases, and 7 bases separated the two germline ends. The CDR3 sequence is 11 residues long. Germline CDR1 and CDR2: MNHEY and SVGAGI. CDR3 nucleotide sequence: TGTGCCAGCGGACGTTCCGGGGAGCTGTTTTTT. Amino acids: CASGRSGELFF.

In its sample, this clonotype was seen a few times. V and J are TRBV7-9 and TRBJ1-1; D is unclear. The CDR3 is 12 amino acids. From germline, CDR1 is SEHNR and CDR2 FQNEAQ (reference sequence). With 2 bases removed from V and 11 bases from J, the gap between germline ends came to 12 bases. The DNA for the CDR3 is TGTGCCAGCAGCTTAAAAGGGAGCGAGGCTTTCTTT. Encoded protein: CASSLKGSEAFF. The full variable domain, with the rest looked up from reference TRBV7-9 and TRBJ1-1, is DTGVSQNPRHKITKRGQNVTFRCDPISEHNRLYWYRQTLGQGPEFLTYFQNEAQLEKSRLLSDRFSAERPKGSFSTLEIQRTEQGDSAMYLCASSLKGSEAFFGQGTRLTVV.

J is TRBJ2-1 and V is TRBV7-8; 12 nucleotides line up with TRBD2. CDR1 is SGHVS, CDR2 FQNEAQ, per germline. Unmatched junction bases numbered 16, after V lost 6 bases and J lost 10 bases. The CDR3 runs to 17 residues. The CDR3 sequence: CASSPTRLAGVRWEQFF. DNA of the CDR3: TGTGCCAGCAGTCCCACTAGACTAGCGGGAGTACGTTGGGAGCAGTTCTTC. The entire variable domain, with the rest obtained from reference TRBV7-8 and TRBJ2-1, is as follows: GAGVSQSPRYKVAKRGQDVALRCDPISGHVSLFWYQQALGQGPEFLTYFQNEAQLDKSGLPSDRFFAERPEGSVSTLKIQRTQQEDSAVYLCASSPTRLAGVRWEQFFGPGTRLTVL.